The source of this TCR beta chain is a study of CD8+CD57+ T cells in acquired aplastic anemia. Findings and caveats of the study: Significant differences in CD8+ Simpson's diversity were not observed between patients and controls.

Patients picked for sequencing had shown CD8+CD57+ cell expansion detected by flow cytometry. Germline V gene data show CDR1 as SGHNT and CDR2 as YYREEE (reference sequence). The CDR3 spans 16 residues. With V trimmed by 4 bases and J by 4 bases, 8 bases remained unmatched. Researchers used genomic DNA as the template to profile TCR beta VDJ and CDR3. One entry per CDR3 protein, called by TCRdb with MiXCR from the reads. The table has 150,000 to 200,000 distinct CDR3 sequences, roughly 48% seen once; the top ten hold 1.1%. This clonotype came up a few times. The antigen is not known. The chain uses TRBV5-4 and TRBJ2-2, with 9 bases identical to TRBD1. The receptor comes from a human donor with aplastic anemia. Sequencing input: sorted CD4+, CD8+, or CD8+CD57+ T cells (not recorded which) from PBMCs. CDR3 in DNA: TGTGCCAGCAGCGGGACCGGGACAGGGCCCACCGGGGAGCTGTTTTTT. Translated: CASSGTGTGPTGELFF.